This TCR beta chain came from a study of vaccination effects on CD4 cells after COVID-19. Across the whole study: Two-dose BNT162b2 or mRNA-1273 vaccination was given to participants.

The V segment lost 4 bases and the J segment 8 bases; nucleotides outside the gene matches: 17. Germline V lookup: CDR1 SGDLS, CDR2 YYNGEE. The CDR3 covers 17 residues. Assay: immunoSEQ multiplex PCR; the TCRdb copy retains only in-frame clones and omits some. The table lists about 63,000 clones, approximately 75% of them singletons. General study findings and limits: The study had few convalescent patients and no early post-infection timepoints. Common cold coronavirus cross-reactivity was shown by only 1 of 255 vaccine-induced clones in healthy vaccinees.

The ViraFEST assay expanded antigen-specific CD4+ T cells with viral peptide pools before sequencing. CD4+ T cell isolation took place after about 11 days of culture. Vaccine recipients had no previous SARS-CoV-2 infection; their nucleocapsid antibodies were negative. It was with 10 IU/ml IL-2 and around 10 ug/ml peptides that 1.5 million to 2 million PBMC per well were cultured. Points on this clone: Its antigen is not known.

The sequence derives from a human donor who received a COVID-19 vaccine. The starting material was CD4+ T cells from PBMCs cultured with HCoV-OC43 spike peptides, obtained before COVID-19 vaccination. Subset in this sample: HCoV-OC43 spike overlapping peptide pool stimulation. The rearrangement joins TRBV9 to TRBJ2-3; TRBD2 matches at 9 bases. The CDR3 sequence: CASSTRAAGTSPPTQYF. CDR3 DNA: TGTGCCAGCAGCACCCGAGCGGCCGGGACTAGCCCTCCTACGCAGTATTTT.